These T cell receptor beta chains were read from a single sample in a study of glioma-infiltrating T cells. TCRdb itself ran the multiplex PCR reads through MiXCR, one entry per CDR3 protein. This sample yields approximately 110,000 distinct CDR3 sequences, of which roughly 20% are seen a single time; nearly 15% belongs to the top ten. The sequenced sample consisted of glioma tissue, nonneoplastic brain tissue, or PBMCs (not recorded which). These receptors came from a human donor with low-grade glioma or glioblastoma, undergoing nonglioma brain surgery, or in good health (not recorded which). CDR3s include the opening cysteine and the closing phenylalanine or tryptophan. A D gene is named only where the DNA matches it firmly. A clone size is listed for some rows: how often the clone was seen (once, few, many), or a class if it is expanded.

j_gene	d_gene	v_gene	len	abundance	CDR3nt	CDR3aa
TRBJ2-7	TRBD2	TRBV9	16	few	TGTGCCAGCAGCGGAGACGGGGTGCGGGGGAGATACGAGCAGTACTTC	CASSGDGVRGRYEQYF
TRBJ2-1	.	TRBV30	13	few	TGTGCCTGGGGGCGCACGACCTACAATGAGCAGTTCTTC	CAWGRTTYNEQFF
TRBJ2-7	TRBD2	TRBV29-1	14	few	TGCAGCGTTGGACGTTCCAGCGGGAGCTACGAGCAGTACTTC	CSVGRSSGSYEQYF
TRBJ2-5	TRBD2	TRBV7-2	15	many	TGTGCCAGCAGCCTGGGACTAGCGGGAGAAGAGACCCAGTACTTC	CASSLGLAGEETQYF
TRBJ2-7	TRBD1	TRBV11-2	16	many	TGTGCCAGCAGCTTAGAGCCGGGACAGACATTTCTCGAGCAGTACTTC	CASSLEPGQTFLEQYF
TRBJ2-7	.	TRBV7-2	15	few	TGTGCCAGCAGCCCCGCCGGGGTGGGGGCCTACGAGCAGTACTTC	CASSPAGVGAYEQYF
TRBJ1-3	.	TRBV5-8	15	few	TGTGCCAGCAGCTTCGGTCAGGGCAATGGAAACACCATATATTTT	CASSFGQGNGNTIYF
TRBJ1-5	.	TRBV12-3/TRBV12-4	15	many	TGTGCCAGCAGTTTAGAGCCGTTTAGCAATCAGCCCCAGCATTTT	CASSLEPFSNQPQHF
TRBJ1-5	.	TRBV2	14	many	TGTGCCAGCAGTCTACAGGTTAGCAATCAGCCCCAGCATTTT	CASSLQVSNQPQHF
TRBJ1-2	.	TRBV28	13	many	TGTGCCAGCAGTCTAGATCGCTTTGAACGCTACACCTTC	CASSLDRFERYTF
TRBJ2-1	.	TRBV7-9	13	few	TGTGCCAGCAGCTTAGTCTCCTACAATGAGCAGTTCTTC	CASSLVSYNEQFF
TRBJ2-7	.	TRBV7-6	15	many	TGTGCCAGCAGCTTAGAACCGGACAGCAACTACGAGCAGTACTTC	CASSLEPDSNYEQYF
TRBJ2-7	.	TRBV18	15	many	TGTGCCAGCTCAGCACAAGATCTCCTGCAGAACGAGCAGTACTTC	CASSAQDLLQNEQYF
TRBJ2-1	TRBD2	TRBV4-3	17	many	TGCGCCAGCAGCCAAGATTGGTCGGGAGGCTCCTACAATGAGCAGTTCTTC	CASSQDWSGGSYNEQFF
TRBJ2-1	.	TRBV6-5	14	.	TGTGCCAGCAGTTACCGGGGCACCACCAATGAGCAGTTCTTC	CASSYRGTTNEQFF
TRBJ2-2	TRBD2	TRBV7-3	15	many	TGTGCCAGCAGCTTAATAGCGGGAGAATCCGGGGAGCTGTTTTTT	CASSLIAGESGELFF
TRBJ2-1	.	TRBV30	10	.	TGTGCCTGGGAGCACAATGAGCAGTTCTTC	CAWEHNEQFF
TRBJ1-3	.	TRBV6-1	14	many	TGTGCCAGCAGGTCTCCAGGGACAGGAAACACCATATATTTT	CASRSPGTGNTIYF
TRBJ2-5	.	TRBV7-2	11	many	TGTGCCAGCAGCTTTAGAGAGACCCAGTACTTC	CASSFRETQYF
TRBJ2-7	.	TRBV28	13	many	TGTGCCAGCATACGCTCAGCTCCCTACGAGCAGTACTTC	CASIRSAPYEQYF